This T cell receptor beta chain was sequenced during a study of cytomegalovirus exposure and HLA in healthy donors. Amplification used 60 Vbeta primers and 13 Jbeta primers. Repertoires were generated with immunoSEQ multiplex PCR, while TCRdb's copy carries only in-frame clones and drops some. Found here are 75,000 to 90,000 clones, roughly 63% of them singletons; the top ten hold around 16%. Points from the study as a whole: In all likelihood, a cluster of highly shared sequence variants was a sequencing artifact. According to an earlier analysis, most TCR beta V segments yielded productive rearrangements about 90% or about 30% of the time. In a later analysis, TCR beta V- and J-gene trimming was associated with a missense DCLRE1C variant.

V lost 10 bases and J 5 bases, leaving 15 bases between the germline ends. This CDR3 comprises 13 residues. Germline lookup yields CDR1 MDHEN and CDR2 SYDVKM. This clone was seen more than once but under ten times. Its target is not known. All donors participated as healthy donors of bone marrow. The TCR sequence derives from a woman between 40 and 50 years old in good health and CMV-seropositive. Source material: PBMCs. The chain combines TRBV28 with TRBJ2-1; D is possibly TRBD1 (6 bases). The CDR3 DNA is TGTGCCACCGAACAGGGTCCCCACAATGAGCAGTTCTTC. Its translation is CATEQGPHNEQFF.